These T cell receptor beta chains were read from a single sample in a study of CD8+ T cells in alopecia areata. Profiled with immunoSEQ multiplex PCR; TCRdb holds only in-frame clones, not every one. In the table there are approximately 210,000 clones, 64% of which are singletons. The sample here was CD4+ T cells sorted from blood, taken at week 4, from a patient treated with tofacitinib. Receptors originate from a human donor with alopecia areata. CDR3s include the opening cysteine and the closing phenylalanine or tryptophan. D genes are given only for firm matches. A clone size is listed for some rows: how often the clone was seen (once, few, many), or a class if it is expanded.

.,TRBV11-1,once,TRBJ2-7,CASSPQQGSEQYF,TGTGCCAGCAGCCCACAACAGGGATCCGAGCAGTACTTC
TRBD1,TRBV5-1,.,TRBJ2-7,CASSGGQSSYEQYF,TGCGCCAGCAGCGGGGGACAGAGCTCCTACGAGCAGTACTTC
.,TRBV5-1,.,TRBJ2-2,CASSLNGPGVGGELFF,TGCGCCAGCAGCTTGAACGGGCCAGGGGTAGGCGGGGAGCTGTTTTTT
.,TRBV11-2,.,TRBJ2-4,CASSSIRGGAKNIQYF,TGTGCCAGCAGCTCAATCCGGGGAGGAGCCAAAAACATTCAGTACTTC
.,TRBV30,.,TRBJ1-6,CAWSRLDNLGSPLHF,TGTGCCTGGAGTCGACTGGACAACCTCGGCTCACCCCTCCACTTT
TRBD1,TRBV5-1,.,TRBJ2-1,CASSLTGTGGYNEQFF,TGCGCCAGCAGCTTAACCGGGACAGGGGGTTACAATGAGCAGTTCTTC
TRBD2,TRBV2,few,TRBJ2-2,CASSEAGLVRGGELFF,TGTGCCAGCAGTGAAGCTGGACTAGTGAGGGGCGGGGAGCTGTTTTTT
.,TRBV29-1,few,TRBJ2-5,CSVREDPTPGETQYF,TGCAGCGTCCGAGAGGATCCCACCCCCGGGGAGACCCAGTACTTC
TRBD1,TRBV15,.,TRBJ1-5,CATSMLGQASNQPQHF,TGTGCCACCAGCATGCTAGGACAGGCTAGCAATCAGCCCCAGCATTTT
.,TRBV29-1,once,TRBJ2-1,CSVDGNFPSRDEQFF,TGCAGCGTTGATGGCAATTTTCCTAGCAGGGATGAGCAGTTCTTC
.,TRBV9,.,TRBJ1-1,CASSGGQNTEAFF,TGTGCCAGCAGCGGGGGACAGAACACTGAAGCTTTCTTT
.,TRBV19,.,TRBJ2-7,CASSQRTMGDYEQYF,TGTGCCAGTTCTCAGCGGACAATGGGTGACTACGAGCAGTACTTC
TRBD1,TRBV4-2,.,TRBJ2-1,CASSQALHRGYLYNEQFF,TGTGCCAGCAGCCAGGCTCTCCACAGGGGCTACCTTTACAATGAGCAGTTCTTC
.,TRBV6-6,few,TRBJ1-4,CASSPQGNEKLFF,TGTGCCAGCAGTCCCCAGGGAAATGAAAAACTGTTTTTT
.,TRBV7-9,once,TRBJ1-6,CASSLDGWSLHF,TGTGCCAGCAGCTTGGACGGGTGGTCCCTCCACTTT
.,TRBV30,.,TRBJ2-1,CAWSTTTSKQFF,TGTGCCTGGAGTACCACTACAAGTAAGCAGTTCTTC
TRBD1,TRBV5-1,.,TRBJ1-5,CASSRTGGSQPQHF,TGCGCCAGCAGCCGGACAGGGGGCAGTCAGCCCCAGCATTTT
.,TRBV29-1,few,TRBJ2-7,CSVVGRDLTYEQYF,TGCAGCGTGGTAGGCCGGGACTTAACCTACGAGCAGTACTTC
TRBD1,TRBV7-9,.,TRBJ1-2,CASSTGTVYGYTF,TGTGCCAGCAGCACCGGGACAGTCTATGGCTACACCTTC
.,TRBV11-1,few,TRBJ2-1,CASSSARGTGGQFF,TGTGCCAGCAGCTCGGCAAGAGGGACCGGAGGGCAGTTCTTC
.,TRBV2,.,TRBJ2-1,CASSELLYNEQFF,TGTGCCAGCAGTGAGTTGCTCTACAATGAGCAGTTCTTC
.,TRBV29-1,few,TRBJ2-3,CSSPDTNTDTQYF,TGCAGCTCCCCGGACACAAACACAGATACGCAGTATTTT